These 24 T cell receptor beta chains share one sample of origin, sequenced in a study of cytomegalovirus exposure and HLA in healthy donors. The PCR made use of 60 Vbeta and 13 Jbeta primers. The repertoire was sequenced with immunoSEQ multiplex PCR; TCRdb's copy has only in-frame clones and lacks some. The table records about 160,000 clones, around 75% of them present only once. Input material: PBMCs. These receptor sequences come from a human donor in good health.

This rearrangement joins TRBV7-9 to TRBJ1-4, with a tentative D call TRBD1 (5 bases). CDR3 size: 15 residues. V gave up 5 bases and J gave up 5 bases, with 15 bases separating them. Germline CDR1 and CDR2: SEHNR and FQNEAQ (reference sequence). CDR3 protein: CASSVDDRVNEKLFF. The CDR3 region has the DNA TGTGCCAGCAGCGTTGATGACAGAGTGAATGAAAAACTGTTTTTT.

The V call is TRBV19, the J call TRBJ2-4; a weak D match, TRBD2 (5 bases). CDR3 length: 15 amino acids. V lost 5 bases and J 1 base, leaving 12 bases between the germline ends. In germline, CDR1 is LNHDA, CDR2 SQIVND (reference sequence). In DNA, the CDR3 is TGTGCCAGTAGTTTAGGACTTGGGGCCAAAAACATTCAGTACTTC. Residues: CASSLGLGAKNIQYF.

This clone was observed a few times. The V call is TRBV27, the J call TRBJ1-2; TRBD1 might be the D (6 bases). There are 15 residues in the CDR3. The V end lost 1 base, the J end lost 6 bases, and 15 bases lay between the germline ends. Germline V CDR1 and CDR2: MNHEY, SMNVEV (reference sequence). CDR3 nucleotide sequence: TGTGCCAGCAGTTTATGGGCAGGGGATAGCAATGGCTACACCTTC. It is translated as CASSLWAGDSNGYTF.

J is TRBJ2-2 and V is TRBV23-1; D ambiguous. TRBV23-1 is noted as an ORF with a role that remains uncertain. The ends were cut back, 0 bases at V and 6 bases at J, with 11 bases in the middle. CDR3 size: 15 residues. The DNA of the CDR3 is TGCGCCAGCAGTCAATCGATTGTCGGGTCCGGGGAGCTGTTTTTT. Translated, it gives CASSQSIVGSGELFF.

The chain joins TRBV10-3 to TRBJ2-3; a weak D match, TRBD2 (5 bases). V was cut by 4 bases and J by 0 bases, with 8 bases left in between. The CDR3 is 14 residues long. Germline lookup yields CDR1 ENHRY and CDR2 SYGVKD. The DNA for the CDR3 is TGTGCCATCAGTGTGGGCGGGAGCACAGATACGCAGTATTTT. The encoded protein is CAISVGGSTDTQYF.

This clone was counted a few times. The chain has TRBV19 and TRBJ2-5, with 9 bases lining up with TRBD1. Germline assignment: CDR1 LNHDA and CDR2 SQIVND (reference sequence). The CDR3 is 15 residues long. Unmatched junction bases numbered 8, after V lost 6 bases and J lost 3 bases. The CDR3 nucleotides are TGTGCCAGTAGCGGGACAGGGCTTATGGAAGAGACCCAGTACTTC. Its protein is CASSGTGLMEETQYF.

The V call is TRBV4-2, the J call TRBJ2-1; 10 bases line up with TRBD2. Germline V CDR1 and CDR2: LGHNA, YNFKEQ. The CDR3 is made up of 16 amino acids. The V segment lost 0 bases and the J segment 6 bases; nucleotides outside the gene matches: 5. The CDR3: CASSQEAGGPSNEQFF. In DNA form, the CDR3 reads TGTGCCAGCAGCCAAGAAGCGGGGGGGCCAAGCAATGAGCAGTTCTTC.

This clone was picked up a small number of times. CDR3 nucleotides: TGTGCCAGCAGTCCCCACCGTCTCGGGACAGGTACCCTCTATGGCTACACCTTC. This encodes CASSPHRLGTGTLYGYTF. The genes are TRBV27 and TRBJ1-2, with TRBD1 matching over 8 bases. V dropped 5 bases and J dropped 4; count of bases not matched to a gene: 18. CDR1 is MNHEY and CDR2 is SMNVEV in the germline V gene (reference sequence). The CDR3 is 18 residues long.

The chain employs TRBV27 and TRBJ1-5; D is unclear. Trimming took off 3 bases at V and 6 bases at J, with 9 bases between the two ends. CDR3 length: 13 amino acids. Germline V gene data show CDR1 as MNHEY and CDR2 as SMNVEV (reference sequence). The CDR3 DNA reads TGTGCCAGCAGTTTGACGGGTCTTCAGCCCCAGCATTTT. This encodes CASSLTGLQPQHF.

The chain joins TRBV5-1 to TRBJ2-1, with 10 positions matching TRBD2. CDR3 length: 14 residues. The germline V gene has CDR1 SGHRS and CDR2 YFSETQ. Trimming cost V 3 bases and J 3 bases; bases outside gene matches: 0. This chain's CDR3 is CASSWTSGYNEQFF. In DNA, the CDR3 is TGCGCCAGCAGCTGGACTAGCGGCTACAATGAGCAGTTCTTC. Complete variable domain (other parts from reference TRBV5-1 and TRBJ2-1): KAGVTQTPRYLIKTRGQQVTLSCSPISGHRSVSWYQQTPGQGLQFLFEYFSETQRNKGNFPGRFSGRQFSNSRSEMNVSTLELGDSALYLCASSWTSGYNEQFFGPGTRLTVL.

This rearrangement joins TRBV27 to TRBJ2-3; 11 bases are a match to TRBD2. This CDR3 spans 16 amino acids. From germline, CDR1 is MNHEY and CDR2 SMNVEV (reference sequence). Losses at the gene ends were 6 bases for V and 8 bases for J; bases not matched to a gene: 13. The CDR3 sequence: CASSLVSGGDASTQYF. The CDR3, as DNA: TGTGCCAGCAGCTTGGTTAGCGGGGGGGATGCTAGTACGCAGTATTTT.

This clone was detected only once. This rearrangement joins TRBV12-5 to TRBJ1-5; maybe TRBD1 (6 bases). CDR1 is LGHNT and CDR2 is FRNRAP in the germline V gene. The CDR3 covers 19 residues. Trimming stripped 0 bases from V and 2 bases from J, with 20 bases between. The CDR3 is CASGLVHALRGQRNQPQHF. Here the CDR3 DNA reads TGTGCTAGTGGTTTGGTACACGCTTTGAGGGGACAACGCAATCAGCCCCAGCATTTT.

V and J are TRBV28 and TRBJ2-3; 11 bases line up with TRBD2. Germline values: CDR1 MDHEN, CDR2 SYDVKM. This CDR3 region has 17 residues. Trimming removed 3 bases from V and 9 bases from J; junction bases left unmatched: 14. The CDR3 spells CASSLVPSGRPGSTQYF. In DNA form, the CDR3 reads TGTGCCAGCAGTTTGGTCCCTAGCGGGAGGCCGGGAAGCACGCAGTATTTT.

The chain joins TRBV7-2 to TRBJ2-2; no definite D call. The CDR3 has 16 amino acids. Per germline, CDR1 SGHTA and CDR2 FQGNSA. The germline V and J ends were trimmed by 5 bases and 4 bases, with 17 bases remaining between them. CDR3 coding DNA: TGTGCCAGCAGCCCCGTGAAAGCAGGTTTCACCGGGGAGCTGTTTTTT. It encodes CASSPVKAGFTGELFF.

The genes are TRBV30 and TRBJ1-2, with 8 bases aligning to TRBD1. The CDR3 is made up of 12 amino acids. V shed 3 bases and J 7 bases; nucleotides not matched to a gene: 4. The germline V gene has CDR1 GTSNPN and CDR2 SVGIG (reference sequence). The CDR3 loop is CAWSGTGVGYTF. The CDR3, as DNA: TGTGCCTGGAGCGGGACAGGTGTTGGCTACACCTTC.

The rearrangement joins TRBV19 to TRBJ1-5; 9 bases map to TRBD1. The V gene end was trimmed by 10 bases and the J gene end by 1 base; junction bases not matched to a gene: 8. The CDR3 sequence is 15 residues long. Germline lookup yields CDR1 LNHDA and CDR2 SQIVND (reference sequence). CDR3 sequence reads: CATSGQGLSNQPQHF. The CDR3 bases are TGTGCCACCTCAGGACAGGGGTTGAGCAATCAGCCCCAGCATTTT.

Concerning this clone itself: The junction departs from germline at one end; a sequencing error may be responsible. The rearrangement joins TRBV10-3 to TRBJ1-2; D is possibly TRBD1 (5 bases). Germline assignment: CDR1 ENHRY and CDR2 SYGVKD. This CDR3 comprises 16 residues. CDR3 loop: CAISESYEKGDYGYPF. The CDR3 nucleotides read TGTGCCATCAGTGAGTCGTACGAGAAAGGGGACTATGGCTACCCCTTC.

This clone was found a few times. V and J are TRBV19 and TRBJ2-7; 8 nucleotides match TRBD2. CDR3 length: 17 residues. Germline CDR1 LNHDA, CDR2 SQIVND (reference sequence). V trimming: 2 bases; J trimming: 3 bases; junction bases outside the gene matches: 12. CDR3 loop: CASSINSAGEGNYEQYF. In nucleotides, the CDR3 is TGTGCCAGTAGTATAAATTCAGCGGGGGAGGGTAACTACGAGCAGTACTTC.

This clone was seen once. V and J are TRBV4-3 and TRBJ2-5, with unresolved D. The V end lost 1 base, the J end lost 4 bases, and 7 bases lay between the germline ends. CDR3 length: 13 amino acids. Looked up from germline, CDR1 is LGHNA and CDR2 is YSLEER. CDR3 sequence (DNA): TGCGCCAGCAGCCAAGTAGGCGGAGAGACCCAGTACTTC. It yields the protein CASSQVGGETQYF.

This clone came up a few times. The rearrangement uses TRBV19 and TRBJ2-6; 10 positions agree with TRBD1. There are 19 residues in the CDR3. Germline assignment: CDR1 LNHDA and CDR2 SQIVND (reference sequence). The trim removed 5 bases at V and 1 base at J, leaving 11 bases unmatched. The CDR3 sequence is CASSLGTGVSLSGANVLTF. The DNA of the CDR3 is TGTGCCAGTAGTTTGGGGACAGGGGTCTCCCTATCTGGGGCCAACGTCCTGACTTTC.

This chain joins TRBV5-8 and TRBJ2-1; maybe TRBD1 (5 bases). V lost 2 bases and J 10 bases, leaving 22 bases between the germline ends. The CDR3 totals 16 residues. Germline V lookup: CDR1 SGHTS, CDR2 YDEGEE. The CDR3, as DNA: TGTGCCAGCAGCTTCCAGCCCAGGGCTCTTTTTATGGAGCAGTTCTTC. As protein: CASSFQPRALFMEQFF.

The CDR3 coding sequence is TGTGCCAGCAGCACGGACAGGGCTAGTTCGTCACCCCTCCACTTT. It codes for CASSTDRASSSPLHF. The V gene is TRBV7-2, the J gene TRBJ1-6; 8 nucleotides align to TRBD1. Trimming took 5 bases from V and 10 from J; bases not matched to a gene: 10. Germline CDR1 SGHTA, CDR2 FQGNSA. The CDR3 has 15 residues.

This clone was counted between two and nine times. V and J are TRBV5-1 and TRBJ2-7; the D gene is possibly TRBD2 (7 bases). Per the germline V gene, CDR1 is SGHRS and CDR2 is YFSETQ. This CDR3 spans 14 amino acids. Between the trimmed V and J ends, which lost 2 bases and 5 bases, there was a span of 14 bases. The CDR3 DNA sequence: TGCGCCAGCAGCTTCAAGGGGGGGTCTAACGAGCAGTACTTC. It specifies CASSFKGGSNEQYF.

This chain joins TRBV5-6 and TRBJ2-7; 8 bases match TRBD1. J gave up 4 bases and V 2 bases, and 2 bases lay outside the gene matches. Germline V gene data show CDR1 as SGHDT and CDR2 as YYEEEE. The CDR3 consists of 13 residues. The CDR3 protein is CASSFGTGYEQYF. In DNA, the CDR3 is TGTGCCAGCAGCTTTGGGACAGGATACGAGCAGTACTTC.